What follows are 9 T cell receptor beta chains derived from one specimen sequenced in a study of CD8 T cells in ankylosing spondylitis (dated by TCRdb to between 2016 and 2019). The receptor library was made with 5' RACE. TCRdb shows the sequencer as Illumina HiSeq 2500. TCRdb reworked the public reads: Q25 trimming with fastp, MiXCR clone assembly, productive beta chains retained. CDR3 protein duplicates are merged, each entry listing the most common genes and DNA. The sample table holds around 150,000 distinct CDR3 sequences, of which under 45% were seen once. The top ten clones comprise roughly 15% of the sample. Specimen: synovial fluid, either unsorted or a sorted T cell fraction (not recorded which). The receptor source for this set is a male donor with ankylosing spondylitis.

V gene TRBV5-4 combines with J gene TRBJ1-1, with no clear D. This CDR3 contains 11 residues. Germline values: CDR1 SGHNT, CDR2 YYREEE (reference sequence). V was cut by 10 bases and J by 1 base, with 8 bases left in between. The CDR3 region is CAYDWNTEAFF. The DNA of the CDR3 is TGTGCCTACGACTGGAACACTGAAGCTTTCTTT.

The chain carries TRBV3-1 and TRBJ2-6, with no clear D. Trimming pared 6 bases from V and 2 bases from J, leaving 8 bases between. Germline lookup yields CDR1 LGHDT and CDR2 YNNKEL (reference sequence). The CDR3 has 14 amino acids. The CDR3 here is CASSPSTGANVLTF. CDR3 coding DNA: TGTGCCAGCAGTCCCAGCACTGGGGCCAACGTCCTGACTTTC. Looking up the rest from reference TRBV3-1 and TRBJ2-6 gives the full variable domain: DTAVSQTPKYLVTQMGNDKSIKCEQNLGHDTMYWYKQDSKKFLKIMFSYNNKELIINETVPNRFSPKSPDKAHLNLHINSLELGDSAVYFCASSPSTGANVLTFGAGSRLTVL.

This rearrangement joins TRBV13 to TRBJ1-2, with a possible D match to TRBD1 (5 bases). This CDR3 comprises 15 residues. V dropped 4 bases and J dropped 2 bases, with 14 bases sitting between them. Germline V gene lookup returns CDR1 PRHDT and CDR2 FYEKMQ (reference sequence). CDR3 coding DNA: TGTGCCAGCAGCTCTCTCCCCGACAGAAACTATGGCTACACCTTC. Its protein product is CASSSLPDRNYGYTF.

This clonotype was picked up a small number of times. The J gene is TRBJ1-1, the V gene TRBV13; a weak D match, TRBD1 (6 bases). CDR1 and CDR2 from the germline V gene are PRHDT and FYEKMQ (reference sequence). V dropped 4 bases and J dropped 3 bases, with 18 bases sitting between them. The CDR3 totals 16 residues. The DNA of the CDR3 is TGTGCCAGCAGCTCCTGGTCCACAGGGACGGACACTGAAGCTTTCTTT. Translation: CASSSWSTGTDTEAFF.

This clonotype was observed a few times. This chain connects TRBV20-1 to TRBJ2-2, with TRBD2 matching over 7 bases. The junction had 10 bases not matched to a gene; V was cut back by 6 bases and J by 3 bases. The CDR3 covers 15 residues. Looked up from germline, CDR1 is DFQATT and CDR2 is SNEGSKA (reference sequence). The CDR3 is CSATSSGPHTGELFF. The CDR3 DNA is TGCAGTGCAACCTCTAGCGGACCTCACACCGGGGAGCTGTTTTTT.

This chain uses TRBV3-1 with TRBJ2-5; either TRBD1 or TRBD2 may fit D (5 bases each). Deletions cut 1 base from V and 4 bases from J, with 25 bases between. The CDR3 extends over 19 amino acids. Germline-derived CDR1 and CDR2 are LGHDT and YNNKEL (reference sequence). The CDR3 DNA sequence: TGTGCCAGCAGCCAAGTTTCACTCGGGGCCAGGGCCATCTTAGAGACCCAGTACTTC. As protein: CASSQVSLGARAILETQYF.

The chain links TRBV10-3 to TRBJ2-7; 7 bases are shared with TRBD1. Germline CDR1 and CDR2: ENHRY and SYGVKD. J lost 5 bases, V lost 2 bases, and 6 bases had no gene match. CDR3 size: 14 residues. CDR3 sequence reads: CAISEHRGFDEQYF. CDR3 DNA: TGTGCCATCAGTGAGCACAGGGGATTCGACGAGCAGTACTTC.

This clonotype was recorded a few times. The chain links TRBV7-9 to TRBJ1-1; tentative D call: TRBD1 (5 bases). The germline V gene has CDR1 SEHNR and CDR2 FQNEAQ (reference sequence). The CDR3 runs 15 residues. V was cut by 3 bases and J by 2 bases, with 13 bases left in between. The DNA of the CDR3 is TGTGCCAGCAGCTTTCTAGGGGACCTTAACACTGAAGCTTTCTTT. Its protein product is CASSFLGDLNTEAFF.

The chain uses TRBV7-3 and TRBJ1-2; 8 nucleotides line up with TRBD1. Germline V gene sequence: CDR1 SGHTA, CDR2 FQGTGA. This CDR3 region has 14 residues. V gave up 5 bases and J gave up 7 bases; unmatched junction bases: 9. The CDR3 DNA reads TGTGCCAGCAGCCTTACATCCAGGGGGCCTGGCTACACCTTC. Residues: CASSLTSRGPGYTF.